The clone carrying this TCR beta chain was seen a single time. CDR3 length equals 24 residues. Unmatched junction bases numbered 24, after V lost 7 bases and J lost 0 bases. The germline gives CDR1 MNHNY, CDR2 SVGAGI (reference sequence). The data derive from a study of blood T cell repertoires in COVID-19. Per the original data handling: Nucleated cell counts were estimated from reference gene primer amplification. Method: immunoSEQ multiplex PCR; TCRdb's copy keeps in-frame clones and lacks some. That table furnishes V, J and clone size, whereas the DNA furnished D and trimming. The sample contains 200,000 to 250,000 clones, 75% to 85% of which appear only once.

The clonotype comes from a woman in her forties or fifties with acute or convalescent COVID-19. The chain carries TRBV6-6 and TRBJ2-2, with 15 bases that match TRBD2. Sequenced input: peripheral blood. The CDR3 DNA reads TGTGCCAGCACTCGACGGCGGGGTGGACTAGCGGGAGGGCCCATTCCTCCGAACACCGGGGAGCTGTTTTTT. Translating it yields CASTRRRGGLAGGPIPPNTGELFF.